This is a list of T cell receptor beta chains from one sample in a study of CD8 T cells in Susac syndrome. TCRdb called the immunoSEQ multiplex PCR reads again in MiXCR, with one record for every CDR3 protein. This sample yields fewer than 85,000 distinct CDR3 sequences, of which 85% to 95% are seen a single time; under 0.5% belongs to the top ten. Sequencing input: CD8+ T cells from PBMCs. These receptors were taken from a human donor with Susac syndrome. Each CDR3 is given with its conserved first and last residue. D genes are given only for firm matches. Not every row has a clone size; where given, it reads once, few, many or a size class.

d_call	j_call	v_call	clone_size	cdr3_nt	cdr3_aa
NA	TRBJ2-1	TRBV27	NA	TGTGCCAGCAGTTTTGGCGGGAATCCCTACAATGAGCAGTTCTTC	CASSFGGNPYNEQFF
NA	TRBJ1-2	TRBV29-1	NA	TGCAGCGTTGAGGGTACAGGGTCCGGCTATGGCTACACCTTC	CSVEGTGSGYGYTF
TRBD1	TRBJ2-2	TRBV4-3	NA	TGCGCCAGCAGCCAAGATCTCAGGGGGATGAACACCGGGGAGCTGTTTTTT	CASSQDLRGMNTGELFF
TRBD2	TRBJ2-5	TRBV7-9	NA	TGTGCCAGCAGCTTACCCGGGACTAGTGCCGAGACCCAGTACTTC	CASSLPGTSAETQYF
NA	TRBJ1-2	TRBV29-1	NA	TGCAGCGTTGTGGATGGGTATGGCTACACCTTC	CSVVDGYGYTF
TRBD2	TRBJ2-7	TRBV7-2	NA	TGTGCCAGCAGCCAGACTAGCGGGAGCAGCTACGAGCAGTACTTC	CASSQTSGSSYEQYF
NA	TRBJ2-5	TRBV15	NA	TGTGCCACCAGCAGAGATTCGGCAGGGTACGAGACCCAGTACTTC	CATSRDSAGYETQYF
NA	TRBJ1-5	TRBV7-9	NA	TGTGCCAGCAGCTTAAAGGGGGAGGGCAATCAGCCCCAGCATTTT	CASSLKGEGNQPQHF
TRBD1	TRBJ2-3	TRBV13	NA	TGTGCCAGCAGCCCGGGACAGGGTTTCGCAGATACGCAGTATTTT	CASSPGQGFADTQYF
TRBD2	TRBJ2-3	TRBV29-1	few	TGCAGCGTTGAACCCGCGGGAGAGAGCACAGATACGCAGTATTTT	CSVEPAGESTDTQYF
TRBD1	TRBJ2-7	TRBV7-9	NA	TGTGCCAGCAGCGCGAGGACAGGGTCCTCCTACGAGCAGTACTTC	CASSARTGSSYEQYF
TRBD2	TRBJ2-7	TRBV13	NA	TGTGCCAGCAGCCTAGGTGGACTAGACTCCTACGAGCAGTACTTC	CASSLGGLDSYEQYF
NA	TRBJ2-1	TRBV20-1	NA	TGCAGTGCTAGAGATGCGGCCCCCCTCGGCTCCTACAATGAGCAGTTCTTC	CSARDAAPLGSYNEQFF
NA	TRBJ2-3	TRBV2	NA	TGTGCCAGCAGTCTCCAGGAGGATAGCACAGATACGCAGTATTTT	CASSLQEDSTDTQYF
NA	TRBJ1-5	TRBV6-1	NA	TGTGCCAGCAGCCCCGCCACAGGGAAGGTGGGCAATCAGCCCCAGCATTTT	CASSPATGKVGNQPQHF
NA	TRBJ2-7	TRBV14	NA	TGTGCCAGCAGCCTATCCGGTGATTACGAGCAGTACTTC	CASSLSGDYEQYF
NA	TRBJ2-4	TRBV4-3	NA	TGCGCCAGCAGCCAGGACAGTCACAAAAACATTCAGTACTTC	CASSQDSHKNIQYF
TRBD2	TRBJ2-1	TRBV6-5	NA	TGTGCCAGCAGTCGGACTAGCGGGGGGTACAATGAGCAGTTCTTC	CASSRTSGGYNEQFF
NA	TRBJ2-7	TRBV2	NA	TGTGCCAGACAGGGCCGTGGGACTTACGAGCAGTACTTC	CARQGRGTYEQYF
NA	TRBJ2-7	TRBV13	once	TGTGCCAGCAGCTACAGCTCCTACGAGCAGTACTTC	CASSYSSYEQYF
NA	TRBJ2-7	TRBV30	NA	TGTGCCTGGAGTGTAGGAAACTACGAGCAGTACTTC	CAWSVGNYEQYF
TRBD2	TRBJ2-1	TRBV4-1	NA	TGCGCCAGCAGCTCGGACGGACTAGCGGAATTATACAATGAGCAGTTCTTC	CASSSDGLAELYNEQFF
NA	TRBJ2-7	TRBV11-2	NA	TGTGCCAGCAGCTTGGGGTGGAACGAGCAGTACTTC	CASSLGWNEQYF
NA	TRBJ2-2	TRBV6-1	once	TGTGCCAGCAGTCCCATGGTGGGCCGGGGGCCCGGGGAGCTGTTTTTT	CASSPMVGRGPGELFF
TRBD1	TRBJ2-7	TRBV29-1	once	TGCAGCGCCTCCCGGGACAGGGTCTACGAGCAGTACTTC	CSASRDRVYEQYF
NA	TRBJ2-7	TRBV6-5	NA	TGTGCCAGCAGCTTGATGAGCTCCTACGAGCAGTACTTC	CASSLMSSYEQYF